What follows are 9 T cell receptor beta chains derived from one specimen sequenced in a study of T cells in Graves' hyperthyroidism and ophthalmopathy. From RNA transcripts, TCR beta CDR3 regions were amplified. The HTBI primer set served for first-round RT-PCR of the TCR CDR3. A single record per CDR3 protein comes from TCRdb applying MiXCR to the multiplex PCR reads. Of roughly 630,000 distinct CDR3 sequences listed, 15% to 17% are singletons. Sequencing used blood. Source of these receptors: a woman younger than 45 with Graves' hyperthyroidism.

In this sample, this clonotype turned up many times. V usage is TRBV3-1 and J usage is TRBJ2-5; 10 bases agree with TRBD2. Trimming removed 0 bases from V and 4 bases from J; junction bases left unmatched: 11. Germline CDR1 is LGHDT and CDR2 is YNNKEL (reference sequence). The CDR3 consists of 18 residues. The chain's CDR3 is CASSQELAGGGYGETQYF. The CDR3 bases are TGTGCCAGCAGCCAAGAGTTAGCGGGAGGCGGGTACGGAGAGACCCAGTACTTC.

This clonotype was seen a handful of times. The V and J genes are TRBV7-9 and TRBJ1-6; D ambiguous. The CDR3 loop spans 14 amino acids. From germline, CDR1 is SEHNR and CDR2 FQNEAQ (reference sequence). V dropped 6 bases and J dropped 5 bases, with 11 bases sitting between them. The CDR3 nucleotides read TGTGCCAGCAGATCTACAGCGGATAATTCACCCCTCCACTTT. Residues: CASRSTADNSPLHF.

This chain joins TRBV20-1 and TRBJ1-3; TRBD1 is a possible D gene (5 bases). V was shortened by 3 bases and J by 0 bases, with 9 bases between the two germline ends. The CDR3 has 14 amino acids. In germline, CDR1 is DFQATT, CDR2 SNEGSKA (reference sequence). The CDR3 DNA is TGCAGTGCTAGTACAGGATTCTCTGGAAACACCATATATTTT. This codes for CSASTGFSGNTIYF.

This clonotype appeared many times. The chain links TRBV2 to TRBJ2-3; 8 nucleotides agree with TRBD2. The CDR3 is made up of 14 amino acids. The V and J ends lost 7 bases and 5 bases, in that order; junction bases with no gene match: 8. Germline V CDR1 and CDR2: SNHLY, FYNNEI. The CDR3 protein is CASKVAGTGDTQYF. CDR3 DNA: TGTGCCAGCAAAGTAGCGGGAACAGGAGATACGCAGTATTTT.

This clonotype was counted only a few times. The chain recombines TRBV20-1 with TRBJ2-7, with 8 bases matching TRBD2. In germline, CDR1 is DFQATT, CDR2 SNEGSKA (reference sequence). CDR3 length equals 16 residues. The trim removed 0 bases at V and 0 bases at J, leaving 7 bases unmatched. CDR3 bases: TGCAGTGCTAGAGAGTGGGCGGGGGGCTTCTCCTACGAGCAGTACTTC. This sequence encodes CSAREWAGGFSYEQYF.

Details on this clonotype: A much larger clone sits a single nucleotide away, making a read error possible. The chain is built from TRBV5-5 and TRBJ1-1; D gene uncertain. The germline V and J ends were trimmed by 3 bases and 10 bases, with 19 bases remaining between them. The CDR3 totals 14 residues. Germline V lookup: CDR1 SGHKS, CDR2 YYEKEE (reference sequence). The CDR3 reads CASSSAVGVVGAFF. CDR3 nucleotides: TGTGCCAGCAGCTCGGCGGTAGGTGTTGTCGGAGCTTTCTTT.

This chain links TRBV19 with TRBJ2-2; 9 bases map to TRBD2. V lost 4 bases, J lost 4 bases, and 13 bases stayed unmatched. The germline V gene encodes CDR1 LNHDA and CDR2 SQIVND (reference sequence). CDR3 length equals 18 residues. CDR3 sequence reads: CASSTPRLAVVGTGELFF. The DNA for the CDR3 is TGTGCCAGTAGTACCCCAAGACTAGCGGTAGTGGGCACCGGGGAGCTGTTTTTT.

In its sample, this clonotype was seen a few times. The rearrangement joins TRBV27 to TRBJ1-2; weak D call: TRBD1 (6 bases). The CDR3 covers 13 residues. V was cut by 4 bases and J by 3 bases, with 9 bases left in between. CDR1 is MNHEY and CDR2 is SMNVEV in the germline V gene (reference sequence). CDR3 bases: TGTGCCAGCAGTTCCAGGGGTCACTATGGCTACACCTTC. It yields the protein CASSSRGHYGYTF.

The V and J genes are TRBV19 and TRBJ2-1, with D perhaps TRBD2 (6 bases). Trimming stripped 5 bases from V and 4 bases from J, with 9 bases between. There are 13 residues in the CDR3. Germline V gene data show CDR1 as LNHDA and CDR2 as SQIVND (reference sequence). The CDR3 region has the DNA TGTGCCAGTAGTTACGGGGGATACAATGAGCAGTTCTTC. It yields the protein CASSYGGYNEQFF.